What follows are 21 T cell receptor beta chains derived from one specimen sequenced in a study of blood T cell repertoires in COVID-19. The protocol was immunoSEQ multiplex PCR, while the TCRdb copy is restricted to in-frame clones and leaves out a portion. The table lists a few hundred thousand clones, 85% to 90% of them singletons. The specimen sequenced was peripheral blood. These receptors originate from a woman between 45 and 65 years old with active or convalescent COVID-19.

The rearrangement links TRBV5-1 to TRBJ2-7, with 11 bases matching TRBD2. From germline, CDR1 is SGHRS and CDR2 YFSETQ. This CDR3 spans 16 amino acids. The V segment lost 2 bases and the J segment 2 bases; nucleotides outside the gene matches: 6. The CDR3 spells CASSFLGTSGTYEQYF. CDR3 sequence (DNA): TGCGCCAGCAGCTTCTTAGGGACTAGCGGAACCTACGAGCAGTACTTC.

This clone was detected once. This chain connects TRBV9 to TRBJ2-7; 8 bases match TRBD2. Germline V gene sequence: CDR1 SGDLS, CDR2 YYNGEE. This CDR3 is 17 amino acids long. Trimming removed 0 bases from V and 4 bases from J; junction bases left unmatched: 12. The CDR3 DNA follows: TGTGCCAGCAGCGTAGGATTGTGGGGGACTAGTTGGTACGAGCAGTACTTC. It encodes CASSVGLWGTSWYEQYF.

This chain connects TRBV18 to TRBJ1-1; D is undetermined. Germline V gene data show CDR1 as KGHSH and CDR2 as LQKENI. V lost 4 bases, J lost 2 bases, and 8 bases lay in between. The CDR3 loop spans 13 amino acids. CDR3: CASSREVNTEAFF. The CDR3 DNA is TGTGCCAGCTCACGGGAGGTTAACACTGAAGCTTTCTTT.

V is TRBV9 and J is TRBJ1-1; D is possibly TRBD1 (6 bases). V lost 4 bases, J lost 6 bases, and 16 bases lay in between. CDR1 is SGDLS, CDR2 YYNGEE, per germline. The CDR3 contains 14 residues. The CDR3 loop reads CASSKTGPNAEAFF. The CDR3 DNA follows: TGTGCCAGCAGCAAAACAGGGCCAAACGCTGAAGCTTTCTTT.

J is TRBJ1-2 and V is TRBV4-1; weak D call: TRBD1 (5 bases). The germline V and J ends were trimmed by 0 bases and 9 bases, with 11 bases remaining between them. The V gene's germline CDR1 is MGHRA and CDR2 YSYEKL. The CDR3 covers 13 residues. CDR3 sequence: CASSQDLGASYTF. The CDR3 bases are TGCGCCAGCAGCCAAGATTTAGGGGCGAGCTACACCTTC.

The J gene is TRBJ2-1, the V gene TRBV7-9; 10 nucleotides match TRBD1. This CDR3 has 14 residues. CDR1 and CDR2 (germline): SEHNR, FQNEAQ (reference sequence). Unmatched junction bases numbered 9, after V lost 6 bases and J lost 10 bases. The CDR3, as DNA: TGTGCCAGCAGAACCGGGACAGGGGCGAAGGAGCAGTTCTTC. Translating it yields CASRTGTGAKEQFF.

The genes are TRBV11-2 and TRBJ1-4; D remains ambiguous. The CDR3 sequence is 15 residues long. Germline V gives CDR1 SGHAT, CDR2 FQNNGV. The V end lost 3 bases, the J end lost 5 bases, and 13 bases lay between the germline ends. For the CDR3, the DNA is TGTGCCAGCAGCTTGGGCCAGGCCCTCAATGAAAAACTGTTTTTT. It encodes CASSLGQALNEKLFF.

This clone has more than one count but fewer than ten. The chain links TRBV2 to TRBJ1-1, with a weak D call TRBD1 (5 bases). The CDR3 sequence is 11 residues long. Germline loops: CDR1 SNHLY, CDR2 FYNNEI. Trimming pared 8 bases from V and 6 bases from J, leaving 10 bases between. The CDR3 sequence: CASRTRAEAFF. The CDR3 DNA is TGTGCCAGCCGAACCAGGGCTGAAGCTTTCTTT.

This chain links TRBV5-1 with TRBJ1-5; 10 nucleotides match TRBD1. The trim removed 0 bases at V and 2 bases at J, leaving 5 bases unmatched. This CDR3 has 17 residues. Germline CDR1 SGHRS, CDR2 YFSETQ. CDR3 loop: CASSLGTGGVGNQPQHF. The CDR3 DNA sequence: TGCGCCAGCAGCTTGGGGACAGGGGGAGTGGGCAATCAGCCCCAGCATTTT.

This clone was recorded only once. The V call is TRBV12-3 or TRBV12-4, the J call TRBJ1-1; D may be TRBD1 (5 bases). This CDR3 comprises 13 residues. V lost 2 bases and J 4 bases, leaving 8 bases between the germline ends. The DNA of the CDR3 is TGTGCCAGCAGTTTACAGGGTTCCACTGAAGCTTTCTTT. Amino acids: CASSLQGSTEAFF.

J is TRBJ2-3 and V is TRBV9, with 9 bases lining up with TRBD1. In germline, CDR1 is SGDLS, CDR2 YYNGEE. After removal of 2 bases from V and 2 bases from J, the junction contained 9 bases not matched to a gene. This CDR3 is 17 amino acids long. The DNA for the CDR3 is TGTGCCAGCAGCGTGACACAGGGGGCTCTTGTCACAGATACGCAGTATTTT. This gives the protein CASSVTQGALVTDTQYF.

The genes are TRBV7-2 and TRBJ2-2; a weak D match, TRBD1 (5 bases). Germline V gene sequence: CDR1 SGHTA, CDR2 FQGNSA. V lost 1 base and J 5 bases, leaving 11 bases between the germline ends. The CDR3 sequence is 15 residues long. CDR3 sequence reads: CASSLVQGETGELFF. CDR3 in DNA: TGTGCCAGCAGCTTAGTCCAGGGCGAAACCGGGGAGCTGTTTTTT.

This chain joins TRBV5-6 and TRBJ1-3; no clear D gene. CDR3 length: 13 residues. Germline V CDR1 and CDR2: SGHDT, YYEEEE. V was clipped by 2 bases and J by 3 bases, with 6 bases between them. For the CDR3, the DNA is TGTGCCAGCAGCTTCGCCAGTGGAAACACCATATATTTT. Its translation is CASSFASGNTIYF.

The chain couples TRBV5-1 to TRBJ2-1; 8 bases map to TRBD1. Germline lookup yields CDR1 SGHRS and CDR2 YFSETQ. V trimming: 4 bases; J trimming: 2 bases; junction bases outside the gene matches: 11. This CDR3 has 17 amino acids. CDR3 bases: TGCGCCAGCAGCCCAGGGCCGACAGGGGTAGCCTACAATGAGCAGTTCTTC. Translated, it gives CASSPGPTGVAYNEQFF.

V usage is TRBV4-1 and J usage is TRBJ2-5; maybe TRBD2 (6 bases). The CDR3 consists of 14 residues. V lost 3 bases and J lost 5, with 13 bases in between. Germline V gene sequence: CDR1 MGHRA, CDR2 YSYEKL. The CDR3 reads CASSHFRERETQYF. CDR3 bases: TGCGCCAGCAGCCATTTCCGGGAGCGGGAGACCCAGTACTTC.

CDR3 sequence reads: CASSFGFSGRTKGQYF. Written as DNA, the CDR3 is TGTGCCAGCAGTTTTGGATTTAGCGGGAGGACGAAGGGGCAGTATTTT. The V gene is TRBV28, the J gene TRBJ2-3; TRBD2 aligns across 10 bases. The CDR3 covers 16 residues. Per the germline V gene, CDR1 is MDHEN and CDR2 is SYDVKM. V shed 3 bases, J shed 11 bases, and the junction held 14 bases outside the gene matches.

The V call is TRBV7-6, the J call TRBJ2-3; maybe TRBD2 (6 bases). Germline V CDR1 and CDR2: SGHVS, FNYEAQ. The CDR3 is 17 residues long. Trimming stripped 1 base from V and 2 bases from J, with 16 bases between. The CDR3 sequence: CASSLEGSGGVTDTQYF. The CDR3 nucleotides are TGTGCCAGCAGCTTAGAGGGGAGTGGAGGGGTCACAGATACGCAGTATTTT.

V and J are TRBV28 and TRBJ1-2; D gene uncertain. Trimming removed 5 bases at V and 4 bases at J, with 11 bases between. CDR1 is MDHEN and CDR2 is SYDVKM in the germline V gene. The length of the CDR3 is 13 residues. The CDR3 protein is CASSPPTRYGYTF. As DNA, the CDR3 is TGTGCCAGCAGTCCCCCGACACGCTATGGCTACACCTTC.

The chain has TRBV27 and TRBJ2-7; 7 bases align to TRBD2. V gave up 5 bases and J gave up 0 bases; unmatched junction bases: 4. CDR1 and CDR2 from the germline V gene are MNHEY and SMNVEV (reference sequence). CDR3 length: 14 amino acids. The CDR3 sequence: CASSPGGTSYEQYF. CDR3 nucleotides: TGTGCCAGCAGTCCCGGGGGGACCTCCTACGAGCAGTACTTC.

The rearrangement joins TRBV6-5 to TRBJ2-4; possible D gene TRBD2, 7 bases. Trimming removed 5 bases from V and 9 bases from J, with 20 bases in between. The CDR3 runs 15 residues. Germline V gene data show CDR1 as MNHEY and CDR2 as SVGAGI. Written as DNA, the CDR3 is TGTGCCAGCAGTCCGGGGAGGGGGTTTAGTTTCATTCAGTACTTC. Residues: CASSPGRGFSFIQYF.

The chain employs TRBV20-1 and TRBJ1-6; D is perhaps TRBD1 (5 bases). Germline V CDR1 and CDR2: DFQATT, SNEGSKA (reference sequence). The CDR3 has 13 residues. The V end was cut by 3 bases, the J end by 6 bases, with 9 bases between. CDR3 loop: CSASSGVNSPLHF. DNA of the CDR3: TGCAGTGCTAGTTCGGGGGTTAATTCACCCCTCCACTTT.